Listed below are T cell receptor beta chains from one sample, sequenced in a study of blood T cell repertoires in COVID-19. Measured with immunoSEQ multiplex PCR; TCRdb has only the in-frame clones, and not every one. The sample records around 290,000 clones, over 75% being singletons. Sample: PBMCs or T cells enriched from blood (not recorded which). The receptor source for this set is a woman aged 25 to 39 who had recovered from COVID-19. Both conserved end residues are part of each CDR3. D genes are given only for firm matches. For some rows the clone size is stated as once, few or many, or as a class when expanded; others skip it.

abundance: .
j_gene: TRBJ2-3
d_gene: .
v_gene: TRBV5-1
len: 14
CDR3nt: TGCGCCAGCAGCTTGGTATTAGCATCCGATACGCAGTATTTT
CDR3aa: CASSLVLASDTQYF

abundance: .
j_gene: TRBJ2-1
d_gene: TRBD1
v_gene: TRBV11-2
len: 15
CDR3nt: TGTGCCAGCAGCTTATTAGGGGGCCTTGACAATGAGCAGTTCTTC
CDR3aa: CASSLLGGLDNEQFF

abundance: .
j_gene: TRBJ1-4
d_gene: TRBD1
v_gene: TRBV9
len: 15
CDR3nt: TGTGCCAGCAGCACCTCCGGGACAGGGGGCGAAAAACTGTTTTTT
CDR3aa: CASSTSGTGGEKLFF

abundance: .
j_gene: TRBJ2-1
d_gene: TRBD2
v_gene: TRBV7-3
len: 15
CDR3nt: TGTGCCAGCAGCCCCTATTCTAGCGGATACAATGAGCAGTTCTTC
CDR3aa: CASSPYSSGYNEQFF

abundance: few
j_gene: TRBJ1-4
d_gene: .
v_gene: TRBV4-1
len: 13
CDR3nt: TGCGCCAGCACGACGCGGGCCAATGAAAAACTGTTTTTT
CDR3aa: CASTTRANEKLFF

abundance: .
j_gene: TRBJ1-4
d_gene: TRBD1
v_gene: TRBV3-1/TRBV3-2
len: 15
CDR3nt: TGTGCCAGCAGCCTCGGTCCCGGGACAGTTGAAAAACTGTTTTTT
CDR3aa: CASSLGPGTVEKLFF

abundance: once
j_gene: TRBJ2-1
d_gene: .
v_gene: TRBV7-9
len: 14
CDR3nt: TGTGCCAGCAGCTTAGGACAGGACTACAATGAGCAGTTCTTC
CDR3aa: CASSLGQDYNEQFF

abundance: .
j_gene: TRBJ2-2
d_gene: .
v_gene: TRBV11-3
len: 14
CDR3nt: TGTGCCAGCAGCTCCCAGGGGCACACCGGGGAGCTGTTTTTT
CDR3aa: CASSSQGHTGELFF

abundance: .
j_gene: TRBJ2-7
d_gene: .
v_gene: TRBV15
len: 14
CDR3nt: TGTGCCACCAGCAGAGGGGTAGCTAACTACGAGCAGTACTTC
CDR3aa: CATSRGVANYEQYF

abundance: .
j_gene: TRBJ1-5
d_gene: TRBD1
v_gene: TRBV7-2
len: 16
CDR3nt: TGTGCCAGCAGCTTATCAGGGGGGCTTGGCAATCAGCCCCAGCATTTT
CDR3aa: CASSLSGGLGNQPQHF

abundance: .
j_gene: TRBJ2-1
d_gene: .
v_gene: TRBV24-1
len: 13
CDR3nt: TGTGCCACCTCGGCGGGGGCGGGCAATGAGCAGTTCTTC
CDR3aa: CATSAGAGNEQFF

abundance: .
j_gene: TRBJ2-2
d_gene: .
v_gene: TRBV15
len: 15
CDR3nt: TGTGCCACCAGCAGAGAAGGGGTAAACACCGGGGAGCTGTTTTTT
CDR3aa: CATSREGVNTGELFF

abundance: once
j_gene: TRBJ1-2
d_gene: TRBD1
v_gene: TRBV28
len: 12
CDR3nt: TGTGCCAGCTTCACAGGGGAATATGGCTACACCTTC
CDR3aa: CASFTGEYGYTF

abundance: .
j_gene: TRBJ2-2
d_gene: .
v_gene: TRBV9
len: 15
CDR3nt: TGTGCCAGCGAGTCAGGGGCGAAGAACACCGGGGAGCTGTTTTTT
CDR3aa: CASESGAKNTGELFF

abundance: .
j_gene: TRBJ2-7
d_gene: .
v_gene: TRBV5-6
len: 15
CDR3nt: TGTGCCAGCAGCTTGATATCAGGGGAAGGCTACGAGCAGTACTTC
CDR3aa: CASSLISGEGYEQYF

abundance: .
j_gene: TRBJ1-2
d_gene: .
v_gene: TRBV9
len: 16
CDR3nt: TGTGCCAGCAGCGTAGCTGAGATGGGCCCTAACTATGGCTACACCTTC
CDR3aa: CASSVAEMGPNYGYTF

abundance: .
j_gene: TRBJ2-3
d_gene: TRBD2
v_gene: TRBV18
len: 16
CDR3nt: TGTGCCAGCTCACCGGGCAGCGGGAGACGGGCAGATACGCAGTATTTT
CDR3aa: CASSPGSGRRADTQYF

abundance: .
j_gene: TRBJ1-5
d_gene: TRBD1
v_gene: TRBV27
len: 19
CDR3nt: TGTGCCAGCAGTTTCACCGCCCAAGACAGGGGGTTAGTTGGTCAGCCCCAGCATTTT
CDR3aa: CASSFTAQDRGLVGQPQHF

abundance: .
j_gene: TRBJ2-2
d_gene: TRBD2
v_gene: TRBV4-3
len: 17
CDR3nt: TGCGCCAGCAGCCGGAACCCGGGACTAGCTAACACCGGGGAGCTGTTTTTT
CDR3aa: CASSRNPGLANTGELFF

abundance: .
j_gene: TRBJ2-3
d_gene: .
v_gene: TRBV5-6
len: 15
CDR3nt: TGTGCCAGCAGCGCCGGACTCAGATTCACAGATACGCAGTATTTT
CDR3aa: CASSAGLRFTDTQYF

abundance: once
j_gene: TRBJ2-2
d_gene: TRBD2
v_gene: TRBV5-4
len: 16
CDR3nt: TGTGCCAGCAGCTTGGCCACTAGCGGGCCCACCGGGGAGCTGTTTTTT
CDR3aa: CASSLATSGPTGELFF

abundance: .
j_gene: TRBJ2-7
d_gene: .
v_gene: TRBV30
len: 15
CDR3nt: TGTGCCTGGACTGAAAGGGGCGGACGGTCCTACGAGCAGTACTTC
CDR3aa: CAWTERGGRSYEQYF

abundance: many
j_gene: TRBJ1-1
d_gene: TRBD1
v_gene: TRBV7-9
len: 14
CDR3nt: TGTGCCAGCAGCCCCCAGGGGGCGCGGACTGAAGCTTTCTTT
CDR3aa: CASSPQGARTEAFF

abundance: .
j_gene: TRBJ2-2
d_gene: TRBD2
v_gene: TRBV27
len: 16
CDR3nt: TGTGCCAGCAGTTTAGAACTAGCGGGACCCACCGGGGAGCTGTTTTTT
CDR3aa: CASSLELAGPTGELFF

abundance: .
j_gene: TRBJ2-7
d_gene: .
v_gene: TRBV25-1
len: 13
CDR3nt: TGTGCCAGCAGTGGGTCGGTCGCCTACGAGCAGTACTTC
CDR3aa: CASSGSVAYEQYF

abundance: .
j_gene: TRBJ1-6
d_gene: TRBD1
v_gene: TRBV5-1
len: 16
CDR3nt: TGCGCCAGCAGCTTGATTGCCGGGACAGAGAATTCACCCCTCCACTTT
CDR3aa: CASSLIAGTENSPLHF

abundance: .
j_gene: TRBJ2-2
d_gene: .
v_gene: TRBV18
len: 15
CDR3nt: TGTGCCAGCTCACCTTCGACAGGGAACACCGGGGAGCTGTTTTTT
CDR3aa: CASSPSTGNTGELFF

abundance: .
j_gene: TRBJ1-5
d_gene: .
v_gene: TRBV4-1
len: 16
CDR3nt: TGCGCCAGCAGCCAAGATTTTCGGCAGGGGTTTCAGCCCCAGCATTTT
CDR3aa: CASSQDFRQGFQPQHF

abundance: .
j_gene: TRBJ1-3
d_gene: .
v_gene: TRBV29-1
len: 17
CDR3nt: TGCAGCGCTACCTTCTGGGTCAGGGCTTTTGCTGGAAACACCATATATTTT
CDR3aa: CSATFWVRAFAGNTIYF

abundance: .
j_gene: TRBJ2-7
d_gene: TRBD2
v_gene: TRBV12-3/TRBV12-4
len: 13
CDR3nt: TGTGCCAGCAGCCAAATCGGGACTAGCGAGCAGTACTTC
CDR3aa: CASSQIGTSEQYF

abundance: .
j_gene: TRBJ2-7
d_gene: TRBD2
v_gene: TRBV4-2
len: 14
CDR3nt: TGTGCCAGCAGCCACCCCGGGACTAGCTACGAGCAGTACTTC
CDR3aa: CASSHPGTSYEQYF

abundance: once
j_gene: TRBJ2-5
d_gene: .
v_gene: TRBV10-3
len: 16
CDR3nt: TGTGCCATCAGTGAGTCGGGAGGTTCAGGCCAAGAGACCCAGTACTTC
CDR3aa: CAISESGGSGQETQYF

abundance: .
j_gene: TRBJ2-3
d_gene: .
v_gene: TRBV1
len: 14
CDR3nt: TGCACCAGCAGCCAGGTAGCGGGAGCGGATACGCAGTATTTT
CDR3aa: CTSSQVAGADTQYF

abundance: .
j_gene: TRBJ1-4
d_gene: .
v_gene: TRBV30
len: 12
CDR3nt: TGTGCCTGTCACCCGGAGGTCGAAAAACTGTTTTTT
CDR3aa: CACHPEVEKLFF

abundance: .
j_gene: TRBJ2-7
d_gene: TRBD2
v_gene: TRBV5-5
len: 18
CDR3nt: TGTGCCAGCAGCTTGGTGGGACTAGCGGGATCCGATTCCTACGAGCAGTACTTC
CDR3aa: CASSLVGLAGSDSYEQYF

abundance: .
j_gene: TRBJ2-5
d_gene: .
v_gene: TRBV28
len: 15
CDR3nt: TGTGCCAGCAGTTTATCGGGGGGCGGCCAAGAGACCCAGTACTTC
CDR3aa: CASSLSGGGQETQYF

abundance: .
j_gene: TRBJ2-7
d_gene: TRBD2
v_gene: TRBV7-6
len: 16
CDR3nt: TGTGCCAGCAGCCCAAGCCCAAGCGGGGGTGCGGACGAGCAGTACTTC
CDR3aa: CASSPSPSGGADEQYF

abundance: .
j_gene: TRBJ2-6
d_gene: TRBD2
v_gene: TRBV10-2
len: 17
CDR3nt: TGCGCCAGCAGGGGACTAGCTTCCTCGGGAGGGGCCAACGTCCTGACTTTC
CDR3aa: CASRGLASSGGANVLTF

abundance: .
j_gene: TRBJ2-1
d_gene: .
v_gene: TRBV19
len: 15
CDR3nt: TGTGCCAGTAGTGCAACTAGCTTCCCCTACAATGAGCAGTTCTTC
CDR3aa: CASSATSFPYNEQFF

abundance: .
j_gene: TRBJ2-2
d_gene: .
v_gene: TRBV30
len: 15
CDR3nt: TGTGCCTGGAGTGGGCTAGCGAGGAAGGCCGGGGAGCTGTTTTTT
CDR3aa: CAWSGLARKAGELFF